What follows is one T cell receptor (beta chain) and its context. V lost 10 bases, J lost 1 base, and 13 bases lay in between. The CDR3 is 13 residues long. The germline CDR1 and CDR2 sequences are MNHEY and SVGAGI. This sample is drawn from a study of blood T cell repertoires in COVID-19. For the study at large: From T cells, B-cell-depleted T cells, or PBMCs came the material, which was cDNA or gDNA.

Original analysis: The assay estimated nucleated cells by amplifying reference gene primers. TCRdb's table, derived via immunoSEQ multiplex PCR, lists solely in-frame clones and lacks some. D and trimming were read from the DNA, whereas the V and J calls and clone size are those reported in that table. The sample holds hundreds of thousands of clones, around 87% seen once. The chain couples TRBV6-5 to TRBJ2-5, with a tentative D call TRBD1 (6 bases). This TCR came from a middle-aged man in a cohort exposed to, infected with or recovered from COVID-19 (not recorded which). The sequenced material came from PBMCs or T cells enriched from blood (not recorded which). The CDR3, as DNA: TGTGCCACGGGCCTGGACAGCCAAGAGACCCAGTACTTC. Translated, it gives CATGLDSQETQYF.